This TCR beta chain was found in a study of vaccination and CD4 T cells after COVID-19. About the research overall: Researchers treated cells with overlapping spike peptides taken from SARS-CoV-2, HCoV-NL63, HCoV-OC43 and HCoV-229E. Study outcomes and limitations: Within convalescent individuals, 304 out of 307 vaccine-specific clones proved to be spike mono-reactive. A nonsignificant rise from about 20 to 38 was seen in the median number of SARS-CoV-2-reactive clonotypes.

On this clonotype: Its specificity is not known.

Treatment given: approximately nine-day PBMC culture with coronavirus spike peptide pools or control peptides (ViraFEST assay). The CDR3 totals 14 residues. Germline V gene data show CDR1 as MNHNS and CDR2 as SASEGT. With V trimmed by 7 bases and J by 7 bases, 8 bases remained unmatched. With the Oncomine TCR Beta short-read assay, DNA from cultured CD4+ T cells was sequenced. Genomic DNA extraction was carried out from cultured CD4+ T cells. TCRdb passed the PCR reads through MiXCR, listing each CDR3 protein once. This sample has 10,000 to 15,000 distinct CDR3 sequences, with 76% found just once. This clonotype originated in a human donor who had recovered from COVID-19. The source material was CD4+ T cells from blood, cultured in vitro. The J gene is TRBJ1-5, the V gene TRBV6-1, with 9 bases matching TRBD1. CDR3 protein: CASTLTGGGQPQHF. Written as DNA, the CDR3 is TGTGCCAGCACCCTAACAGGGGGCGGGCAGCCCCAGCATTTT.